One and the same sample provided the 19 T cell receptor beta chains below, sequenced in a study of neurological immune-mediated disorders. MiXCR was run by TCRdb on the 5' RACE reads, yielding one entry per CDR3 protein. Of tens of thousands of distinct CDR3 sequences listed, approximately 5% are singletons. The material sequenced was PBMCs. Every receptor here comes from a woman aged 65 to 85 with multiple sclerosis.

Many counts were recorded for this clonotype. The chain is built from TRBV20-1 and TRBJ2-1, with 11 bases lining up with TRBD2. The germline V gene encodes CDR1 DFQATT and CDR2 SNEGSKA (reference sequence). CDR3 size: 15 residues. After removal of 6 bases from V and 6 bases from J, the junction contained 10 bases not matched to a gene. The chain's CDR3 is CSATKGLAVINEQFF. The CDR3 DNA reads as TGCAGTGCAACAAAGGGACTAGCGGTTATCAATGAGCAGTTCTTC.

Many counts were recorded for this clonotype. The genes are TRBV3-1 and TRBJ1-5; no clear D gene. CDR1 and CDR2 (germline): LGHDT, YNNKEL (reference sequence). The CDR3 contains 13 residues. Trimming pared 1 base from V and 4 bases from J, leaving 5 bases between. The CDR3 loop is CASSQVGNQPQHF. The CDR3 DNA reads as TGTGCCAGCAGCCAAGTAGGGAATCAGCCCCAGCATTTT.

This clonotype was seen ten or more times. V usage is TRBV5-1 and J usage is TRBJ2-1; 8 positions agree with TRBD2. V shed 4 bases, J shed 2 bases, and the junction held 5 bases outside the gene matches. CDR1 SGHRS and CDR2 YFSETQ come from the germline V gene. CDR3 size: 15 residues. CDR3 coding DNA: TGCGCCAGCAGCGGCGGGAGGAGAGCCTACAATGAGCAGTTCTTC. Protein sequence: CASSGGRRAYNEQFF.

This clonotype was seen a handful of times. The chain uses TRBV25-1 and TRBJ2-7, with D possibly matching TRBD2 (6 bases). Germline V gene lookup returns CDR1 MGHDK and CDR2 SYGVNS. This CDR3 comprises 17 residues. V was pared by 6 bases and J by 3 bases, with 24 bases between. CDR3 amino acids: CASSQNPQGGRIYEQYF. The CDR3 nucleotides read TGTGCCAGCAGCCAGAATCCGCAGGGAGGTCGAATCTACGAGCAGTACTTC.

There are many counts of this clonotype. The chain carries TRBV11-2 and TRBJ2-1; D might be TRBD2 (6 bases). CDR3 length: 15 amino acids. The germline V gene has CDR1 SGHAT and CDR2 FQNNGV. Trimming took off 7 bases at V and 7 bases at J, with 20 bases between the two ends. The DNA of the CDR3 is TGTGCCAGCATCCCATGGCGGGACGATAAGAATGAGCAGTTCTTC. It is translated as CASIPWRDDKNEQFF.

The CDR3 DNA sequence: TGTGCCACCAGCAGAGAACCCGACTCCTACAATGAGCAGTTCTTC. Translating it yields CATSREPDSYNEQFF. V and J are TRBV15 and TRBJ2-1; the D is unclear. The V end was cut by 0 bases, the J end by 0 bases, with 6 bases between. Germline CDR1 reads LNHNV; CDR2 reads YYDKDF (reference sequence). The CDR3 sequence is 15 residues long.

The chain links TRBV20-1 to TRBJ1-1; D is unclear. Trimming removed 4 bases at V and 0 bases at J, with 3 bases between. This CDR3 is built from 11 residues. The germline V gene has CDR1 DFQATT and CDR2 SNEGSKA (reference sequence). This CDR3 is CSAKMNTEAFF. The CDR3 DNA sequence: TGCAGTGCTAAGATGAACACTGAAGCTTTCTTT.

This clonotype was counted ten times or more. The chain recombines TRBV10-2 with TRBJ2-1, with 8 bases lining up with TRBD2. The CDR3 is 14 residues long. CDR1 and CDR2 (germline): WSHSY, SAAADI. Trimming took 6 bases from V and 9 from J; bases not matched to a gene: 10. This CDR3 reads CASRGSGNWGEQFF. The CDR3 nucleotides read TGCGCCAGCAGGGGTAGCGGGAACTGGGGTGAGCAGTTCTTC.

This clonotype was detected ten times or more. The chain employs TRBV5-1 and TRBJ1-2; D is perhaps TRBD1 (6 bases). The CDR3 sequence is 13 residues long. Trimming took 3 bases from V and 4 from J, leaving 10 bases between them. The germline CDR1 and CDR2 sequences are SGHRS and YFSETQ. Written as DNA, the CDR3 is TGCGCCAGCAGCTACCAGGGGAGCTATGGCTACACCTTC. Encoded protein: CASSYQGSYGYTF.

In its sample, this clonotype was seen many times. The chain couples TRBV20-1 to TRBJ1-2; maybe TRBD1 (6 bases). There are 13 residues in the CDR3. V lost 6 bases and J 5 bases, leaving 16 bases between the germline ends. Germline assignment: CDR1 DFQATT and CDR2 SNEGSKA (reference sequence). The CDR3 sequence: CSARPGGSYGYTF. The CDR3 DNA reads TGCAGTGCCCGACCCGGGGGCTCTTATGGCTACACCTTC.

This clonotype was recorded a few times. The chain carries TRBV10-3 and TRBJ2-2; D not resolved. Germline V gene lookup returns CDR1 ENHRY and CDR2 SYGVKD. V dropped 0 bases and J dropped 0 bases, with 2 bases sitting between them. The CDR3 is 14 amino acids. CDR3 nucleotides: TGTGCCATCAGTGAGTCCCCGAACACCGGGGAGCTGTTTTTT. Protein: CAISESPNTGELFF.

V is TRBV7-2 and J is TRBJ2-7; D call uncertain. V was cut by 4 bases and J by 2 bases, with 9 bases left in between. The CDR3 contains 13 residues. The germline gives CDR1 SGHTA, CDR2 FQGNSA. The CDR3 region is CASSSGPTYEQYF. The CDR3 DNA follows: TGTGCCAGCAGCTCCGGACCTACCTACGAGCAGTACTTC.

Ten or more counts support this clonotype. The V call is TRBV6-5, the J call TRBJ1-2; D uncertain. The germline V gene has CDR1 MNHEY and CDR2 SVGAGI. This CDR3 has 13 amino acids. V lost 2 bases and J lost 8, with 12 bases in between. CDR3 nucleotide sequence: TGTGCCAGCAGTTACGACACCCGAGGAGGCTACACCTTC. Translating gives CASSYDTRGGYTF.

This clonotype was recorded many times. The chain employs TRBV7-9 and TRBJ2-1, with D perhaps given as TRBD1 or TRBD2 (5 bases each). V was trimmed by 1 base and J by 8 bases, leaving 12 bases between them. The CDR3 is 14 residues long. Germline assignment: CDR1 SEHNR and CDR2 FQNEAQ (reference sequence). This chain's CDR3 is CASSLVAVGDEQFF. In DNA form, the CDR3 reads TGTGCCAGCAGCTTAGTGGCCGTGGGGGATGAGCAGTTCTTC.

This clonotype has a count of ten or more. CDR3 protein: CSAGRLAGGSTGEQFF. CDR3 nucleotide sequence: TGCAGCGCCGGAAGGTTGGCAGGGGGCTCGACAGGTGAGCAGTTCTTC. This rearrangement joins TRBV29-1 to TRBJ2-1; TRBD1 matches 8 bases. The CDR3 contains 16 residues. V dropped 7 bases and J dropped 9; count of bases not matched to a gene: 20. Per germline, CDR1 SQVTM and CDR2 ANQGSEA.

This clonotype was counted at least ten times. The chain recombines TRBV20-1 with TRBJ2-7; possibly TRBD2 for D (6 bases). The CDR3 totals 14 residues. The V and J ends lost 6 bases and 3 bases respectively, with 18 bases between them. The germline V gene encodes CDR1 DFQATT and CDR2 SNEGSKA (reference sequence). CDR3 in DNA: TGCAGTGCCCGCCGAACGGCGGGAAGCTACGAGCAGTACTTC. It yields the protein CSARRTAGSYEQYF.

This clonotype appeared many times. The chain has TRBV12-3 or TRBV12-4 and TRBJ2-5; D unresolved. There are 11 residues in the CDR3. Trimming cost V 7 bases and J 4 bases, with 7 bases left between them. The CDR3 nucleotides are TGTGCCAGCACCTTAGGAGAGACCCAGTACTTC. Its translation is CASTLGETQYF.

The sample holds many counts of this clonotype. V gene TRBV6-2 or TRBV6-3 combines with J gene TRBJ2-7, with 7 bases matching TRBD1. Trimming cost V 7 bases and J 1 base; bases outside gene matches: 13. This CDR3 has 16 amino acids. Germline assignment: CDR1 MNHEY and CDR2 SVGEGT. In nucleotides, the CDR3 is TGTGCCAGCACCCAAACCGGGACAGCCTCTTCCTACGAGCAGTACTTC. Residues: CASTQTGTASSYEQYF.

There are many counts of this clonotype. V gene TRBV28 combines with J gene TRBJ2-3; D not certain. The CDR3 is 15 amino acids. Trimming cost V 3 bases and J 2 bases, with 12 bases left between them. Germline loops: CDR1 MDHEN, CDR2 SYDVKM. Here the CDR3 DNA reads TGTGCCAGCAGTTTGCCCCCGGAAATCACAGATACGCAGTATTTT. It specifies CASSLPPEITDTQYF.